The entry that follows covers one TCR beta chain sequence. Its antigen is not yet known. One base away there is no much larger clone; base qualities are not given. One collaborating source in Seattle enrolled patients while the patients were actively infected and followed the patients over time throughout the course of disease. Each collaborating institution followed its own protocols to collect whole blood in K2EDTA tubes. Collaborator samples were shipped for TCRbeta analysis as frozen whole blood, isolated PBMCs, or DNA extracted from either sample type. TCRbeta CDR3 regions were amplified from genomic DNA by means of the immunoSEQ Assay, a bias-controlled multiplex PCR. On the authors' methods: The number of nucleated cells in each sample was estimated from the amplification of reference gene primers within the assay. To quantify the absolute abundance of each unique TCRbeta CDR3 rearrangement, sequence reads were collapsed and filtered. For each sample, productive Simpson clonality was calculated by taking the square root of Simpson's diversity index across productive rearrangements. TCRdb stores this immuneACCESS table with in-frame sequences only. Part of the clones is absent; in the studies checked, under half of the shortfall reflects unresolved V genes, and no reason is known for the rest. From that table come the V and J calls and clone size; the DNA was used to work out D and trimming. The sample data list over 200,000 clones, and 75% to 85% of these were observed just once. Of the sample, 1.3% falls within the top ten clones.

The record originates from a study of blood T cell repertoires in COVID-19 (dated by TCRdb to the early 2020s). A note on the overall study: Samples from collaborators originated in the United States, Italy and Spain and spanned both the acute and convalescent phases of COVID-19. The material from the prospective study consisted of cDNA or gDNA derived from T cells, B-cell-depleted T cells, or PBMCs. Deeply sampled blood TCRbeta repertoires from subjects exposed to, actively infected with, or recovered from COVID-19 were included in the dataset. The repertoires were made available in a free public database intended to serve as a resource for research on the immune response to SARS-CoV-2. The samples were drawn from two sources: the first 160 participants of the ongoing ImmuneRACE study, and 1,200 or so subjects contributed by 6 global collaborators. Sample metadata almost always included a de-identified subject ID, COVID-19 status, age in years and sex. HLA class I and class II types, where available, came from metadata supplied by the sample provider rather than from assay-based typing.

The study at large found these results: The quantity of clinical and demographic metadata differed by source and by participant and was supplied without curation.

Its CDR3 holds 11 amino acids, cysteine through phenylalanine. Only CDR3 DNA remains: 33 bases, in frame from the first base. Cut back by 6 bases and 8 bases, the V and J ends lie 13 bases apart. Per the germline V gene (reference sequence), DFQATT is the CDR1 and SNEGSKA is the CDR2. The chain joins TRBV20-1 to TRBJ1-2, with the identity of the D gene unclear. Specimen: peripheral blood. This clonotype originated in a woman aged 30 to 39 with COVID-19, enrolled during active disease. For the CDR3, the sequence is CSATSGIGYTF. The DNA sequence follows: TGCAGTGCCACTAGCGGGATCGGCTACACCTTC.